Below, 2 T cell receptor beta chains from the same sample are listed, as sequenced in a study of cytomegalovirus exposure and HLA in healthy donors. The method was immunoSEQ multiplex PCR; TCRdb's version includes in-frame clones alone and lacks a portion of them. The sample has about 340,000 clones; 86% are singletons. The source material was PBMCs. Receptors were obtained from a woman aged 18-29 years in good health and CMV-seronegative.

The rearrangement uses TRBV11-1 and TRBJ2-1; D is perhaps TRBD2 (6 bases). The CDR3 loop spans 15 amino acids. V dropped 7 bases and J dropped 7 bases, with 20 bases sitting between them. CDR1 SGHAT and CDR2 FQDESV come from the germline V gene (reference sequence). The CDR3 spells CASTASSGEGNEQFF. The CDR3 nucleotides are TGTGCCAGCACCGCGAGTAGCGGCGAGGGTAATGAGCAGTTCTTC.

This chain's CDR3 is CASSPPTGETQYF. In nucleotides, the CDR3 is TGTGCCAGCAGCCCACCAACGGGAGAAACGCAGTATTTT. The rearrangement links TRBV11-2 to TRBJ2-3; perhaps TRBD2 as D (6 bases). The CDR3 consists of 13 residues. With 5 bases removed from V and 9 bases from J, the gap between germline ends came to 15 bases. CDR1 is SGHAT, CDR2 FQNNGV, per germline.